One and the same sample provided the 12 T cell receptor beta chains below, sequenced in a study of blood T cells in healthy people across ages. A second 7 to 11 cycle PCR used barcoded and J-beta primers. TCRdb re-derived calls from the 5' RACE reads in MiXCR, one entry per CDR3 protein. The sample holds around 1,600,000 distinct CDR3 sequences; roughly two fifths are singletons and the top ten take under 5%. Sequenced input: blood. The receptors shown here come from a woman aged 18-35 years in good health.

This chain links TRBV29-1 with TRBJ2-5; 7 bases map to TRBD1. The CDR3 has 14 residues. Germline trimming cut 2 bases from V and 3 bases from J; bases unmatched to any gene: 6. Germline-derived CDR1 and CDR2 are SQVTM and ANQGSEA. The CDR3 protein is CSVEIRGRKETQYF. The CDR3 DNA sequence: TGCAGCGTTGAAATTAGGGGGCGCAAAGAGACCCAGTACTTC.

The chain joins TRBV20-1 to TRBJ2-1; D gene uncertain. The V gene lost 3 bases and the J gene lost 2 bases, with 8 bases spanning the gap. This CDR3 is 13 amino acids long. CDR1 and CDR2 from the germline V gene are DFQATT and SNEGSKA (reference sequence). CDR3 sequence reads: CSARRIPYNEQFF. CDR3 coding DNA: TGCAGTGCTAGGCGTATCCCCTACAATGAGCAGTTCTTC.

The chain couples TRBV9 to TRBJ1-1; a weak D match, TRBD1 (5 bases). Germline CDR1 and CDR2: SGDLS and YYNGEE. The V end lost 4 bases, the J end lost 0 bases, and 13 bases lay between the germline ends. This CDR3 has 15 residues. The CDR3 here is CASSTRGTLNTEAFF. The CDR3, as DNA: TGTGCCAGCAGCACTCGCGGGACCCTGAACACTGAAGCTTTCTTT.

The chain couples TRBV6-1 to TRBJ1-2, with D possibly being TRBD1 (5 bases). This CDR3 comprises 13 residues. Trimming cost V 2 bases and J 4 bases, with 8 bases left between them. Germline V gives CDR1 MNHNS, CDR2 SASEGT. CDR3 nucleotides: TGTGCCAGCAGTGAACGGGGGATCTATGGCTACACCTTC. It yields the protein CASSERGIYGYTF.

This clonotype was seen a few times. The chain couples TRBV29-1 to TRBJ2-7; tentatively, D is TRBD1 (6 bases). CDR1 is SQVTM, CDR2 ANQGSEA, per germline. V lost 7 bases and J lost 2, with 15 bases in between. The CDR3 loop spans 13 amino acids. CDR3 in amino acids: CSGGGGVPYEQYF. The CDR3 nucleotides read TGCAGCGGGGGTGGGGGCGTCCCCTACGAGCAGTACTTC.

The rearrangement joins TRBV29-1 to TRBJ2-4; no clear D gene. The DNA end is more similar to TRBJ2-5, so the J call may be wrong. Germline V gene lookup returns CDR1 SQVTM and CDR2 ANQGSEA. The CDR3 is 14 amino acids. This chain's CDR3 is CSVGGSRGRETQYF. As DNA, the CDR3 is TGCAGCGTTGGGGGTAGTCGAGGCCGAGAGACCCAGTACTTC.

The chain has TRBV20-1 and TRBJ2-7, with D perhaps matching TRBD2 (7 bases). The V gene lost 4 bases and the J gene lost 5 bases, with 15 bases spanning the gap. In germline, CDR1 is DFQATT, CDR2 SNEGSKA (reference sequence). CDR3 length equals 13 residues. CDR3 region: CSAIAGASHEQYF. The CDR3, as DNA: TGCAGTGCTATTGCGGGGGCTTCCCACGAGCAGTACTTC.

The chain uses TRBV16 and TRBJ2-1; D is perhaps TRBD1 (6 bases). CDR3 size: 13 residues. Trimming shortened V by 2 bases and J by 8 bases, and 10 bases separated the two germline ends. The germline V gene encodes CDR1 KGHSY and CDR2 FQNENV. CDR3 amino acids: CASSQRQEHEQFF. The CDR3 nucleotides are TGTGCCAGCAGCCAAAGACAGGAGCATGAGCAGTTCTTC.

The chain is built from TRBV27 and TRBJ2-3; D possibly corresponds to TRBD1 (6 bases). Germline V CDR1 and CDR2: MNHEY, SMNVEV (reference sequence). The CDR3 loop spans 16 amino acids. V was cut by 6 bases and J by 2 bases, with 18 bases left in between. CDR3: CASRRPGQFLTDTQYF. CDR3 DNA: TGTGCCAGCAGGCGGCCAGGACAGTTCCTCACAGATACGCAGTATTTT.

The V and J genes are TRBV6-2 or TRBV6-3 and TRBJ2-4; maybe TRBD1 (5 bases). The DNA end favors TRBJ2-7, so the J call may be wrong. Germline V CDR1 and CDR2: MNHEY, SVGEGT. CDR3 length equals 13 residues. The CDR3 protein is CASGAGILYEQYF. For the CDR3, the DNA is TGTGCCAGCGGGGCAGGGATATTGTACGAGCAGTACTTC.

This clonotype turned up a few times. The rearrangement links TRBV4-1 to TRBJ1-1; maybe TRBD1 (6 bases). Trimming took 5 bases from V and 4 from J, leaving 20 bases between them. Germline V gives CDR1 MGHRA, CDR2 YSYEKL. CDR3 size: 16 residues. As DNA, the CDR3 is TGCGCCAGCAGCAAAGCCCCAGGGACGACAGGCACTGAAGCTTTCTTT. Translating gives CASSKAPGTTGTEAFF.

The CDR3 nucleotides are TGCAGTGCTGAATCTCCCGGGGGGCCCTACGAGCAGTACTTC. This gives the protein CSAESPGGPYEQYF. This chain uses TRBV20-1 with TRBJ2-7; tentative D call: TRBD2 (7 bases). Germline CDR1 reads DFQATT; CDR2 reads SNEGSKA (reference sequence). The CDR3 runs to 14 residues. V was shortened by 5 bases and J by 2 bases, with 16 bases between the two germline ends.